This T cell receptor (beta chain) was sequenced during a study of monozygotic twins with inflammatory bowel disease. TCRdb reprocessed the 5' RACE reads and reports one entry per CDR3 protein, with no DNA. The listing contains about 330,000 distinct CDR3 sequences. The CDR3 covers 15 residues. Germline assignment: CDR1 DFQATT and CDR2 SNEGSKA (reference sequence). The receptor was derived from a human donor with ulcerative colitis or Crohn's disease, or a healthy co-twin of an affected twin (not recorded which). The sequencing sample was made of blood. V is TRBV20-1 and J is TRBJ1-1; TCRdb calls TRBD1, which cannot be checked without DNA. CDR3 loop: CSVRGGDRVNTEAFF.